These T cell receptor beta chains were read from a single sample in a study of blood T cell repertoires in COVID-19. Some clones are missing from TCRdb's copy, which holds only in-frame ones; the method was immunoSEQ multiplex PCR. The table has under 400,000 clones, almost 90% seen once. Material for sequencing was peripheral blood. The receptors shown here come from a woman in her twenties or thirties with COVID-19, enrolled during active disease. The CDR3 runs from the conserved cysteine through the conserved F or W. The order of the fields is J gene, clone size, V gene, D gene, CDR3 DNA, CDR3 protein. A D gene is named only where the DNA matches it firmly. Only some rows state a clone size, as once, few, many or a class for expanded clones.

>TRBJ2-3|.|TRBV7-2|.
TGTGCCAGCAGCCCCCCTTCGGAAACGGGAAACACAGATACGCAGTATTTT
CASSPPSETGNTDTQYF
>TRBJ2-1|few|TRBV7-9|.
TGTGCCAGCAGCCCCTTGGCTAGCATGGATGAGCAGTTCTTC
CASSPLASMDEQFF
>TRBJ2-1|.|TRBV29-1|.
TGCAGCGTCCCCGGGATAGGGCTCGATGAGCAGTTCTTC
CSVPGIGLDEQFF
>TRBJ2-7|.|TRBV7-2|TRBD1
TGTGCCAGCAGTGTACAGGGGAGCTCCTACGAGCAGTACTTC
CASSVQGSSYEQYF
>TRBJ2-3|.|TRBV7-9|TRBD2
TGTGCCAGCACCTCCGCCACTAGCGGGAGGGCAGATACGCAGTATTTT
CASTSATSGRADTQYF
>TRBJ2-3|.|TRBV4-1|TRBD2
TGCGCCAGCAGCCAAGGGAGACTAGCGGGAGGGCCTACAGATACGCAGTATTTT
CASSQGRLAGGPTDTQYF
>TRBJ2-1|.|TRBV15|TRBD2
TGTGCCACCAGCAGAGGGAGAGCGGGAGGGCCCTACAATGAGCAGTTCTTC
CATSRGRAGGPYNEQFF
>TRBJ2-3|.|TRBV13|TRBD2
TGTGCCAGCAGCGAGCGACTAGCGCCTAGCACAGATACGCAGTATTTT
CASSERLAPSTDTQYF
>TRBJ2-5|.|TRBV5-4|.
TGTGCCAGCAGCACGGGGGATCTTCAAGAGACCCAGTACTTC
CASSTGDLQETQYF
>TRBJ1-4|few|TRBV5-1|.
TGCGCCAGCAGCTTGCTTCCAGGGTCTGATGAAAAACTGTTTTTT
CASSLLPGSDEKLFF
>TRBJ1-5|.|TRBV27|.
TGTGCCAGCAGTTTATCCCCGGGGGGGGATGGGAATCAGCCCCAGCATTTT
CASSLSPGGDGNQPQHF
>TRBJ2-7|.|TRBV10-1|TRBD1
TGCGCCAGCAGTGGGACAGGGGACGAGCAGTACTTC
CASSGTGDEQYF
>TRBJ1-2|.|TRBV19|.
TGTGCCAGTAGTATCGTGTCCTATGGCTACACCTTC
CASSIVSYGYTF
>TRBJ2-1|once|TRBV5-1|.
TGCGCCAGCAGCTTGGGGGTCCCAGGGAGGATATACAATGAGCAGTTCTTC
CASSLGVPGRIYNEQFF
>TRBJ1-4|.|TRBV10-3|TRBD1
TGTGCCATCAGGGGGACAGGGCCTAATGAAAAACTGTTTTTT
CAIRGTGPNEKLFF
>TRBJ2-1|.|TRBV19|.
TGTGCCAGTAAATGGGGGGCCTACAATGAGCAGTTCTTC
CASKWGAYNEQFF
>TRBJ2-1|.|TRBV3-1/TRBV3-2|.
TGTGCCAGCAGCCAAGCCGGCCTAGCGCAGTTCTTC
CASSQAGLAQFF
>TRBJ1-1|once|TRBV29-1|.
TGCAGCGTTGTGGTGGGGGGCACTGAAGCTTTCTTT
CSVVVGGTEAFF
>TRBJ2-1|.|TRBV24-1|TRBD1
TGTGCCACCAGTGATCCCGGACAGGCCTACAATGAGCAGTTCTTC
CATSDPGQAYNEQFF
>TRBJ2-7|.|TRBV27|TRBD1
TGTGCCAGCAGTATACAACAGGGGTACGAGCAGTACTTC
CASSIQQGYEQYF
>TRBJ2-1|.|TRBV5-1|TRBD2
TGCGCCAGCAGCCCTACGACTAGCGGGAACAATGAGCAGTTCTTC
CASSPTTSGNNEQFF
>TRBJ1-2|.|TRBV27|.
TGTGCCAGCAGTTTATCCTCCCGGACAGTCTATGGCTACACCTTC
CASSLSSRTVYGYTF
>TRBJ2-7|.|TRBV28|.
TGTGCCAGCATGGGGAGTGGGGCAGGGGTATACGAGCAGTACTTC
CASMGSGAGVYEQYF
>TRBJ1-5|.|TRBV6-6|.
TGTGCCAGCAGTCACGAGAGAGGGCAGGCGAGCAATCAGCCCCAGCATTTT
CASSHERGQASNQPQHF
>TRBJ1-5|.|TRBV27|.
TGTGCCAGCAGTTTATCGAGCCGTTTTTGGCCCCAGCATTTT
CASSLSSRFWPQHF
>TRBJ1-1|.|TRBV14|.
TGTGCCAGCAGCCAAGGACAGCACACTGAAGCTTTCTTT
CASSQGQHTEAFF
>TRBJ2-3|.|TRBV29-1|.
TGCAGCGTTACAGGCTTTGCTTTGGGAGATACGCAGTATTTT
CSVTGFALGDTQYF
>TRBJ1-5|.|TRBV27|TRBD1
TGTGCCAGCAGAAGGGGACAGAACGAAGGGGGATCCCAGCATTTT
CASRRGQNEGGSQHF
>TRBJ1-5|.|TRBV30|TRBD1
TGTGCCTGGAGTGTACACAGGGACAGGCCTATCGAGCCCCAGCATTTT
CAWSVHRDRPIEPQHF
>TRBJ2-1|.|TRBV24-1|TRBD2
TGTGCCACCAGTGATTCAGGGACTAGCGGGTTCAATGAGCAGTTCTTC
CATSDSGTSGFNEQFF
>TRBJ1-5|once|TRBV9|.
TGTGCCAGCAGCGCAGGGCGACAGGGCAATCAGCCCCAGCATTTT
CASSAGRQGNQPQHF
>TRBJ2-5|once|TRBV6-2/TRBV6-3|.
TGTGCCAGCAGTCAGAATCAGGTCGACCAAGAGACCCAGTACTTC
CASSQNQVDQETQYF
>TRBJ2-3|.|TRBV5-6|TRBD1
TGTGCCAGCAGCTGGGGGACAGGGGGTTCGGCAGATACGCAGTATTTT
CASSWGTGGSADTQYF
>TRBJ2-7|.|TRBV11-2|.
TGTGCCAGCAGCTTAGGACAGGCCAGAGAGCAGTACTTC
CASSLGQAREQYF
>TRBJ2-3|.|TRBV5-1|TRBD1
TGCGCCAGCAGCTTGGAAGGGACAGAAACAGATACGCAGTATTTT
CASSLEGTETDTQYF
>TRBJ1-2|.|TRBV6-5|.
TGTGCCAGCAGTCCCGGACAGCTCTATGGCTACACCTTC
CASSPGQLYGYTF
>TRBJ1-2|few|TRBV4-1|.
TGCGCCAGCAGCCAAGTACCCCCGAGTAACTATGGCTACACCTTC
CASSQVPPSNYGYTF
>TRBJ2-7|.|TRBV6-5|TRBD1
TGTGCCAGCGGACCCGGGACAGGGTCCGAGCAGTACTTC
CASGPGTGSEQYF
>TRBJ1-1|once|TRBV27|TRBD1
TGTGCCAGCAGCCCCCAGGGGGCGTGGGGGAACACTGAAGCTTTCTTT
CASSPQGAWGNTEAFF
>TRBJ2-5|.|TRBV6-5|.
TGTGCCAGCAGGGTTAGCGGACAAGAGACCCAGTACTTC
CASRVSGQETQYF
>TRBJ1-3|.|TRBV28|.
TGTGCCAGCAGTTTATCAGGGGCTACTGGAAACACCATATATTTT
CASSLSGATGNTIYF
>TRBJ2-3|.|TRBV9|.
TGTGCCAGCAGCGTAGCCGGGACACCCCCCCTCACAGATACGCAGTATTTT
CASSVAGTPPLTDTQYF
>TRBJ1-5|.|TRBV5-5|TRBD1
TGTGCCAGCAGCTTGGCCGGGACAGGGGTTAGCAATCAGCCCCAGCATTTT
CASSLAGTGVSNQPQHF
>TRBJ2-5|.|TRBV6-5|TRBD1
TGTGCCAGCAGGGACAGGGCGAAAGAGACCCAGTACTTC
CASRDRAKETQYF
>TRBJ2-5|.|TRBV5-1|.
TGCGCCAGCAGCACCCGACCTACAGGAAAAGAGACCCAGTACTTC
CASSTRPTGKETQYF
>TRBJ2-5|.|TRBV28|.
TGTGCCAGCAGCTACGAGAGGCTTTCCCAAGAGACCCAGTACTTC
CASSYERLSQETQYF
>TRBJ2-5|.|TRBV14|TRBD2
TGTGCCAGCAGCCAAGGGCTAGCGGTATTCCAAGAGACCCAGTACTTC
CASSQGLAVFQETQYF
>TRBJ1-1|once|TRBV25-1|.
TGTGCCAGCAGTGAATACCCCGGCAGGGCTTTCTTT
CASSEYPGRAFF
>TRBJ2-1|.|TRBV6-6|.
TGTGCCAGCACCAAGGACGGGAGCTCCTACAATGAGCAGTTCTTC
CASTKDGSSYNEQFF
>TRBJ2-7|.|TRBV7-2|.
TGTGCCAGCAGCTTAGTTGATCGGGGTTGGTACGAGCAGTACTTC
CASSLVDRGWYEQYF
>TRBJ1-2|.|TRBV13|.
TGTGCCAGCAGCCCACGAACAGGGAAGCGAGGCTACACCTTC
CASSPRTGKRGYTF
>TRBJ2-7|once|TRBV6-5|TRBD1
TGTGCCAGCATAGGACAGGGGGGGGCCGAGCAGTACTTC
CASIGQGGAEQYF
>TRBJ1-4|.|TRBV30|TRBD1
TGTGCCTGGGTCACTGGGACAGGGGGTAATGAAAAACTGTTTTTT
CAWVTGTGGNEKLFF
>TRBJ1-3|.|TRBV3-1/TRBV3-2|.
TGTGCCAGCAGCCAACAGGGGCCATCTGGAAACACCATATATTTT
CASSQQGPSGNTIYF
>TRBJ2-1|.|TRBV27|TRBD1
TGTGCCAGCAGTTCGCTAAACCAGGGGGCCAATGAGCAGTTCTTC
CASSSLNQGANEQFF
>TRBJ2-7|.|TRBV29-1|.
TGCAGCGTTGAACGACAGGCCCCCTTTGGCGAGCAGTACTTC
CSVERQAPFGEQYF
>TRBJ1-2|.|TRBV7-9|TRBD1
TGTGCCAGCAGCTTAGGGGCAGGGGGCGGCTACGGCTACACCTTC
CASSLGAGGGYGYTF
>TRBJ1-5|.|TRBV6-5|TRBD1
TGTGCCAGCAGAGCCTTACAGGGGGTAGGACAGCCCCAGCATTTT
CASRALQGVGQPQHF
>TRBJ1-2|.|TRBV19|TRBD1
TGTGCCAGTAGTCCTACAGGGGGCCGCGGGGGCTACACCTTC
CASSPTGGRGGYTF